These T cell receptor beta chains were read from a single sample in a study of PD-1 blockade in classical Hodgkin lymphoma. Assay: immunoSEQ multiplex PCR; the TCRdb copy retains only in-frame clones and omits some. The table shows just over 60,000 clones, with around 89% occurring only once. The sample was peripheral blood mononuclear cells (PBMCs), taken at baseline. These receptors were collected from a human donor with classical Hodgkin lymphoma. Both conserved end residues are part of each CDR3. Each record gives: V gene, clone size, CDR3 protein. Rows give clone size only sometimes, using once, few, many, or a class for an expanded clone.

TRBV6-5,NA,CASSYPPPADSEAFF
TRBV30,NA,CAWSVKGGWETQYF
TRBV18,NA,CASSPRSIDRTSTDTQYF
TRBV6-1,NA,CASNDPGHITEQFF
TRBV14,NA,CASSQMGGSNEKLFF
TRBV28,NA,CASSSGTGIPSGNTIYF
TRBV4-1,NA,CASSQDDSPYTGELFF
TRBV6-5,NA,CASSYWETGELFF
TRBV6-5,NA,CASNEGAYQPQHF
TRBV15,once,CATSSETGGKIFHF
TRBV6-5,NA,CASSPRQGARETQYF
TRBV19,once,CASSIGTGGTEAFF
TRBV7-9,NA,CASSLGTGNNEQFF
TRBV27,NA,CASSLSIESEQYF
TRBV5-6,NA,CASELATYNEQFF
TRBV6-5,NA,CASLGGRNSPLHF
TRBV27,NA,CASSFLTARHDTQYF
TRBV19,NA,CASTRYGNQETQYF
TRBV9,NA,CASSVGGGSGLSF
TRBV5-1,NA,CASTQLAGGTNTGELFF
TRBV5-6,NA,CASSLGGEGYGYTF
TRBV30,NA,CAWSVLTWAEAFF
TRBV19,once,CASSPDNEQFF
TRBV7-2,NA,CASSLNEKLFF
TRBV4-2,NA,CASSQDLAGGPDTQYF
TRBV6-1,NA,CASRITGEVADTF
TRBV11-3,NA,CASSGGTEQYF
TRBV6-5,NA,CATGQKHTGELFF
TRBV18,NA,CASSQGQGPNQPQHF
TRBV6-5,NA,CASTRDLGETQYF
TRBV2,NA,CASRGSRRTNTEAFF
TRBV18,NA,CASSLTSGGISYNEQFF
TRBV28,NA,CASSLAGTRSSTRRKNYNSPLHF
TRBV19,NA,CASSIPRAGGGYEQYF
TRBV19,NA,CASSIGDGPYNEQFF
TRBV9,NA,CASSVSLGSYEQYF
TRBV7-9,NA,CASSLADGYEQYF
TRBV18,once,CASSPLGANEKLFF
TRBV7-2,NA,CASTLGGTANTEAFF
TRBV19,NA,CASRAGNSPLHF
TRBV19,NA,CASSKQGGGQPQHF